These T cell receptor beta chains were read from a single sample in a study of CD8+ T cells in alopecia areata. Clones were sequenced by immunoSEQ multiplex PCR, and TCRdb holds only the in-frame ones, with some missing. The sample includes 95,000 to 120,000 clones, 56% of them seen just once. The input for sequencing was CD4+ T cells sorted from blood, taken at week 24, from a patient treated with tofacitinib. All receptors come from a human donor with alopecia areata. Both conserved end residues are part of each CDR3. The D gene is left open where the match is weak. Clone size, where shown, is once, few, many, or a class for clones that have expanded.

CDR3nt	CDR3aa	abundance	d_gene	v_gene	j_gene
TGCGCCAGCAGCACACTAGGGGAGGGTACGCAGTATTTT	CASSTLGEGTQYF	few	TRBD2	TRBV5-1	TRBJ2-3
TGCGCCAGCAGCCAAGGACAGGGAGAACAGCCCCAGCATTTT	CASSQGQGEQPQHF	.	TRBD1	TRBV5-1	TRBJ1-5
TGCAGTGCTAGCCAGACAGGCGGCTACACCTTC	CSASQTGGYTF	once	.	TRBV20-1	TRBJ1-2
TGCAGCGTTGAAGGCGGGGGGGCCTGGGATACGCAGTATTTT	CSVEGGGAWDTQYF	.	TRBD2	TRBV29-1	TRBJ2-3
TGTGCCAGCAGTGTATCGGGACCCTCCTGGAACACAGATACGCAGTATTTT	CASSVSGPSWNTDTQYF	few	.	TRBV2	TRBJ2-3
TGTGCCAGCAGCCCCGCCTCGCCGGGGAGATACGAGCAGTACTTC	CASSPASPGRYEQYF	.	.	TRBV14	TRBJ2-7
TGTGCCACCAGCAGAGGGTCTTTTGAGAGTCGCAATGAGCAGTTCTTC	CATSRGSFESRNEQFF	.	.	TRBV15	TRBJ2-1
TGTGCCAGCAGCCGGGGGGGGCCGGAGACCCAGTACTTC	CASSRGGPETQYF	.	TRBD2	TRBV7-2	TRBJ2-5
TGTGCCAGCTCACCAAACCAGGGGGATGGCTACACCTTC	CASSPNQGDGYTF	.	TRBD1	TRBV18	TRBJ1-2
TGTGCCAGCAGCCAAGCCGGGACAGGGACCTATGGCTACACCTTC	CASSQAGTGTYGYTF	few	TRBD1	TRBV14	TRBJ1-2
TGCAGCGGCAGGGAGAACACTGAAGCTTTCTTT	CSGRENTEAFF	few	.	TRBV29-1	TRBJ1-1
TGTGCCAGCGGACAGGGGATCGCCCAAGAGACCCAGTACTTC	CASGQGIAQETQYF	.	TRBD1	TRBV5-6	TRBJ2-5
TGTGCCAGCAGTCTCGGACAGTATTCACCCCTCCACTTT	CASSLGQYSPLHF	.	.	TRBV27	TRBJ1-6
TGTGCCAGCAGTTTAGCGGGGGGCCCTAATGAGCAGTTCTTC	CASSLAGGPNEQFF	.	TRBD2	TRBV6-5	TRBJ2-1
TGCAGCGTTGACGGCGGGGGGGGGCCGTTCTTC	CSVDGGGGPFF	.	TRBD2	TRBV29-1	TRBJ2-1
TGTGCCTGGAGTTCTGGCCCCGTTACGCAGTATTTT	CAWSSGPVTQYF	.	.	TRBV30	TRBJ2-3
TGTGCCAGCAGCTTCCAGGGGGCAGCCACCTTC	CASSFQGAATF	few	TRBD1	TRBV7-9	TRBJ1-2
TGCAGCGTGGCCCGGAACAACGAGCAGTACTTC	CSVARNNEQYF	few	.	TRBV29-1	TRBJ2-7
TGTGCCAGCAGTTCCATAGGACTAGCGGTCTCAGATACGCAGTATTTT	CASSSIGLAVSDTQYF	.	TRBD2	TRBV6-5	TRBJ2-3
TGCAGCCAACCGGGGAGGGGCCGCTCCTACGAGCAGTACTTC	CSQPGRGRSYEQYF	.	TRBD2	TRBV29-1	TRBJ2-7
TGTGCCATCAGCGGACAGGGAATGAACACTGAAGCTTTCTTT	CAISGQGMNTEAFF	.	TRBD1	TRBV10-3	TRBJ1-1
TGTGCTAGCAGCTTAGGACAGGGGCCCCCAGAGACCCAGTACTTC	CASSLGQGPPETQYF	.	TRBD1	TRBV7-7	TRBJ2-5
TGCGCCAGCAGCTTGTTTGCTGCGAGAGGGGAGACCCAGTACTTC	CASSLFAARGETQYF	few	.	TRBV5-1	TRBJ2-5
TGTGCCAGCAGCTCCCCTCTCAATGAGCAGTTCTTC	CASSSPLNEQFF	.	.	TRBV7-2	TRBJ2-1
TGTGCCAGCAGCTTAGCCCGGGCAGTACAAGAGACCCAGTACTTC	CASSLARAVQETQYF	.	.	TRBV11-2	TRBJ2-5
TGTGCCATCAGTGAGTATGAGCGGAGTAGCACAGATACGCAGTATTTT	CAISEYERSSTDTQYF	.	.	TRBV10-3	TRBJ2-3
TGTGCCAGCAGCTTAGGCCTTGGTACAGATACGCAGTATTTT	CASSLGLGTDTQYF	few	.	TRBV7-6	TRBJ2-3
TGTGCCTGGCGGACTAGCGGGGGGGCCCCAGAGACCCAGTACTTC	CAWRTSGGAPETQYF	.	TRBD2	TRBV30	TRBJ2-5
TGTGCCATCAGTAAGGACCCTTCCCTCAATCAGCCCCAGCATTTT	CAISKDPSLNQPQHF	few	.	TRBV10-3	TRBJ1-5
TGTGCCAGCAGCTTGGCAGGGGCCCTCTACGGCTACACCTTC	CASSLAGALYGYTF	few	.	TRBV7-9	TRBJ1-2
TGCAGCGTTGACGGGGCGGAAAAACAAGAGACCCAGTACTTC	CSVDGAEKQETQYF	.	.	TRBV29-1	TRBJ2-5
TGCGCCAGCCCTTCGGTGGGAACTGAAGCTTTCTTT	CASPSVGTEAFF	few	.	TRBV4-1	TRBJ1-1